The clone carrying this TCR beta chain was seen only a few times. The antigen is undetermined. These data are taken from a study of T-cell memory formation after mild COVID-19. General observations from the study: Cross-reactive memory appears to have joined, as suggested by some responding clones showing up in pre-infection memory.

The CDR3 consists of 14 residues. Trimming left V 4 bases short and J 1 base short, with 5 bases between. Germline CDR1 SGHTA, CDR2 FQGTGA. In TCRdb, the 5' RACE reads were re-called with MiXCR into one record per CDR3 protein. This sample has around 310,000 distinct CDR3 sequences, with roughly 20% found just once. The receptor was derived from a man younger than 35 who had mild COVID-19 (a few samples of this study predate the infection). Cell type and time point are not known. V is TRBV7-3 and J is TRBJ2-6; D possibly corresponds to TRBD2 (5 bases). Sequencing used PBMCs or a T cell subset sorted from them (not recorded which). CDR3 in amino acids: CASSSGSGANVLTF. CDR3 coding DNA: TGTGCCAGCAGCTCGGGGTCTGGGGCCAACGTCCTGACTTTC.